The 29 T cell receptor beta chains given below trace back to one sample, sequenced in a study of shared clonotypes between healthy human individuals. Profiling relied on immunoSEQ multiplex PCR, and the TCRdb table lists in-frame clones only, not all of them. Of about half a million clones listed, roughly 77% were seen once; the top ten hold roughly 13%. Sequencing input: PBMCs. The receptor set was obtained from a woman aged 40 to 50 in good health. Some clones in this sample may be carry-over from other donors' samples.

CDR3 sequence (DNA): TGTGCCAGCAACCCGGACTACCTAAGGTACAATGAGCAGTTCTTC. Protein sequence: CASNPDYLRYNEQFF. The rearrangement joins TRBV7-2 to TRBJ2-1; tentative D call: TRBD2 (6 bases). Germline-derived CDR1 and CDR2 are SGHTA and FQGNSA. This CDR3 has 15 residues. V lost 7 bases and J lost 4, with 17 bases in between.

This clone was detected only once. A much larger clone differs by one base, so this may be a read error. The gene calls are TRBV19 and TRBJ1-1; D unclear. Germline V gives CDR1 LNHDA, CDR2 SQIVND (reference sequence). V lost 1 base, J lost 0 bases, and 6 bases lay in between. This CDR3 spans 14 amino acids. CDR3: CASSIGAVNTEAFF. CDR3 nucleotide sequence: TGTGCCAGTAGTATAGGGGCAGTGAACACTGAAGCTTTCTTT.

CDR3 sequence reads: CASSTSGTGTDTQYF. The CDR3 DNA follows: TGTGCCAGCAGTACTAGCGGGACTGGCACAGATACGCAGTATTTT. The V and J genes are TRBV6-6 and TRBJ2-3, with 10 positions matching TRBD2. The germline V gene has CDR1 MNHNY and CDR2 SVGAGI (reference sequence). The CDR3 sequence is 15 residues long. The V and J ends lost 5 bases and 1 base, in that order; junction bases with no gene match: 3.

In its sample, this clone was seen once. The sample has other DNA sequences that encode this CDR3 too. The chain uses TRBV11-3 and TRBJ2-1; D is unclear. There are 13 residues in the CDR3. Trimming pared 1 base from V and 4 bases from J, leaving 5 bases between. Germline CDR1 SGHNT, CDR2 YENEEA. DNA of the CDR3: TGTGCCAGCAGCTTAGGGGTATACAATGAGCAGTTCTTC. Translation gives CASSLGVYNEQFF. The full variable domain, in which reference TRBV11-3 and TRBJ2-1 provide the parts outside the CDR3, is EAGVVQSPRYKIIEKKQPVAFWCNPISGHNTLYWYLQNLGQGPELLIRYENEEAVDDSQLPKDRFSAERLKGVDSTLKIQPAELGDSAVYLCASSLGVYNEQFFGPGTRLTVL.

V usage is TRBV6-6 and J usage is TRBJ1-3; D may be TRBD1 (6 bases). V lost 4 bases to trimming and J lost 3 bases, with 16 bases between them. Germline values: CDR1 MNHNY, CDR2 SVGAGI (reference sequence). The CDR3 extends over 16 amino acids. The chain's CDR3 is CASSFLGGWFGNTIYF. In DNA form, the CDR3 reads TGTGCCAGCAGTTTTTTGGGGGGCTGGTTTGGAAACACCATATATTTT.

The chain joins TRBV5-5 to TRBJ1-2; D perhaps matches TRBD1 (5 bases). Trimming cost V 4 bases and J 4 bases, with 8 bases left between them. The length of the CDR3 is 12 residues. Germline-derived CDR1 and CDR2 are SGHKS and YYEKEE (reference sequence). DNA of the CDR3: TGTGCCAGCAGCAGCGGGACCTATGGCTACACCTTC. The encoded protein is CASSSGTYGYTF.

This clone was seen only a few times. The rearrangement joins TRBV11-2 to TRBJ1-2, with D maybe TRBD1 (6 bases). The V gene lost 2 bases and the J gene lost 6 bases, with 19 bases spanning the gap. This CDR3 contains 16 residues. Looked up from germline, CDR1 is SGHAT and CDR2 is FQNNGV. In DNA form, the CDR3 reads TGTGCCAGCAGCTTAACTGGGGGGGGCGCGACGAATGGCTACACCTTC. It specifies CASSLTGGGATNGYTF.

This clone was found a few times. The rearrangement joins TRBV19 to TRBJ1-1; a possible D gene is TRBD1 (5 bases). The CDR3 sequence is 13 residues long. Germline CDR1 LNHDA, CDR2 SQIVND (reference sequence). Trimming cost V 5 bases and J 7 bases, with 14 bases left between them. The CDR3 DNA is TGTGCCAGTAGTCCCCAGGGTTACGGTGAAGCTTTCTTT. Translating gives CASSPQGYGEAFF. The complete variable domain, with remaining parts taken from reference TRBV19 and TRBJ1-1, reads DGGITQSPKYLFRKEGQNVTLSCEQNLNHDAMYWYRQDPGQGLRLIYYSQIVNDFQKGDIAEGYSVSREKKESFPLTVTSAQKNPTAFYLCASSPQGYGEAFFGQGTRLTVV.

The gene calls are TRBV7-9 and TRBJ1-3; a weak D match, TRBD1 (6 bases). Deletions cut 5 bases from V and 2 bases from J, with 16 bases between. Germline loops: CDR1 SEHNR, CDR2 FQNEAQ (reference sequence). The CDR3 covers 16 residues. Here the CDR3 DNA reads TGTGCCAGCAGCAACGAAGCACGGGGGCCTGGAAACACCATATATTTT. Translated, it gives CASSNEARGPGNTIYF. Full variable domain (outside the CDR3, taken from reference TRBV7-9 and TRBJ1-3): DTGVSQNPRHKITKRGQNVTFRCDPISEHNRLYWYRQTLGQGPEFLTYFQNEAQLEKSRLLSDRFSAERPKGSFSTLEIQRTEQGDSAMYLCASSNEARGPGNTIYFGEGSWLTVV.

This sequence joins TRBV19 and TRBJ2-3; 12 bases match TRBD2. Germline loops: CDR1 LNHDA, CDR2 SQIVND (reference sequence). The CDR3 length is 18 residues. J lost 2 bases, V lost 1 base, and 7 bases had no gene match. The CDR3 protein is CASSIALAGGPNTDTQYF. The CDR3 DNA sequence: TGTGCCAGTAGTATAGCCCTAGCGGGAGGGCCGAACACAGATACGCAGTATTTT.

The CDR3 loop is CASRWEGPSYEQYF. The CDR3 DNA follows: TGTGCCAGCAGGTGGGAAGGCCCCTCCTACGAGCAGTACTTC. This chain joins TRBV5-4 and TRBJ2-7; D unclear. Germline CDR1 is SGHNT and CDR2 is YYREEE (reference sequence). Trimming shortened V by 5 bases and J by 0 bases, and 12 bases separated the two germline ends. The CDR3 runs 14 residues. The variable domain in full, completed from reference TRBV5-4 and TRBJ2-7, reads ETGVTQSPTHLIKTRGQQVTLRCSSQSGHNTVSWYQQALGQGPQFIFQYYREEENGRGNFPPRFSGLQFPNYSSELNVNALELDDSALYLCASRWEGPSYEQYFGPGTRLTVT.

This clone was counted between two and nine times. The chain carries TRBV7-8 and TRBJ2-1, with D possibly being TRBD1 (6 bases). This CDR3 has 13 amino acids. Germline lookup yields CDR1 SGHVS and CDR2 FQNEAQ. Trimming shortened V by 3 bases and J by 5 bases, and 8 bases separated the two germline ends. The DNA of the CDR3 is TGTGCCAGCAGCTTCGGGACAAACAATGAGCAGTTCTTC. It encodes CASSFGTNNEQFF.

This clone has only one observation. Here the CDR3 reads CASSFSGVGGPQHF. The CDR3 DNA is TGTGCCAGCAGTTTTTCAGGGGTCGGGGGGCCCCAGCATTTT. V usage is TRBV28 and J usage is TRBJ1-5, with D possibly being TRBD1 (6 bases). This CDR3 is built from 14 residues. The ends were cut back, 3 bases at V and 9 bases at J, with 15 bases in the middle. Germline loops: CDR1 MDHEN, CDR2 SYDVKM.

The chain joins TRBV13 to TRBJ2-7; the match to TRBD2 covers 8 bases. This CDR3 has 14 amino acids. After removal of 7 bases from V and 4 bases from J, the junction contained 9 bases not matched to a gene. CDR1 and CDR2 (germline): PRHDT, FYEKMQ (reference sequence). The DNA for the CDR3 is TGTGCCAGCAATATAGCGGGAAGGTCTTACGAGCAGTACTTC. This translates into CASNIAGRSYEQYF.

The chain has TRBV2 and TRBJ2-4; no clear D. CDR1 and CDR2 (germline): SNHLY, FYNNEI. The V gene lost 1 base and the J gene lost 2 bases, with 15 bases spanning the gap. The CDR3 covers 17 residues. This CDR3 reads CASSEDSWWESKNIQYF. For the CDR3, the DNA is TGTGCCAGCAGTGAAGATAGCTGGTGGGAATCCAAAAACATTCAGTACTTC.

This clone has only a few counts. This chain links TRBV4-1 with TRBJ1-4; D call uncertain. Germline V gene data show CDR1 as MGHRA and CDR2 as YSYEKL. The CDR3 spans 12 residues. The V end was cut by 1 base, the J end by 7 bases, with 4 bases between. CDR3 DNA sequence: TGCGCCAGCAGCCAAGTTTTTGAAAAACTGTTTTTT. Encoded protein: CASSQVFEKLFF.

The chain recombines TRBV10-2 with TRBJ1-4; maybe TRBD1 (6 bases). Germline V gene data show CDR1 as WSHSY and CDR2 as SAAADI. Trimming pared 6 bases from V and 0 bases from J, leaving 11 bases between. The length of the CDR3 is 15 residues. The CDR3 coding sequence is TGCGCCAGCAGGAGGGGGACTGCAACTAATGAAAAACTGTTTTTT. Amino acid sequence: CASRRGTATNEKLFF.

This chain connects TRBV2 to TRBJ1-3, with a tentative D call TRBD1 (5 bases). The CDR3 totals 17 residues. The germline V and J ends were trimmed by 3 bases and 0 bases, with 15 bases remaining between them. The germline gives CDR1 SNHLY, CDR2 FYNNEI. CDR3 bases: TGTGCCAGCAGTGAGGAGCAGGGTCCCCACTCTGGAAACACCATATATTTT. It codes for CASSEEQGPHSGNTIYF.

The chain has TRBV5-4 and TRBJ1-1, with D possibly being TRBD1 (5 bases). V was clipped by 4 bases and J by 6 bases, with 16 bases between them. The germline V gene encodes CDR1 SGHNT and CDR2 YYREEE (reference sequence). This CDR3 contains 14 residues. The CDR3 loop is CASSLVGLGPEAFF. Here the CDR3 DNA reads TGTGCCAGCAGCCTCGTGGGGCTAGGGCCTGAAGCTTTCTTT.

This chain links TRBV5-1 with TRBJ2-7; TRBD2 agrees at 8 bases. V trimming: 7 bases; J trimming: 3 bases; junction bases outside the gene matches: 12. CDR3 length: 15 residues. Germline CDR1 and CDR2: SGHRS and YFSETQ. The CDR3 here is CASRLGPGLGYEQYF. The CDR3 DNA reads as TGCGCCAGCCGCCTAGGGCCGGGACTAGGCTACGAGCAGTACTTC.

The CDR3 region is CASSLMLAGVSNEQFF. CDR3 coding DNA: TGTGCCAGCAGCTTAATGCTTGCGGGAGTGTCAAATGAGCAGTTCTTC. The rearrangement links TRBV7-6 to TRBJ2-1; 7 bases align to TRBD2. CDR3 length: 16 amino acids. Germline-derived CDR1 and CDR2 are SGHVS and FNYEAQ. Losses at the gene ends were 2 bases for V and 7 bases for J; bases not matched to a gene: 11.

The chain joins TRBV21-1 to TRBJ2-5; the table assigns TRBD2, which was not confirmed against the DNA. TRBV21-1 is a pseudogene. The CDR3 totals 16 residues. The CDR3 spells CASSSPKGEGQETQYF. CDR3 DNA: TGTGCCAGCAGCTCACCCAAGGGGGAGGGGCAAGAGACCCAGTACTTC.

J is TRBJ2-1 and V is TRBV5-1, with TRBD2 matching 9 bases. With 0 bases clipped from V and 8 bases from J, the junction kept 6 bases outside the gene matches. Germline-derived CDR1 and CDR2 are SGHRS and YFSETQ. The CDR3 has 15 amino acids. CDR3 sequence (DNA): TGCGCCAGCAGCTTGGGGGTTAGCGGGAGCCATGAGCAGTTCTTC. This encodes CASSLGVSGSHEQFF.

CDR3: CAISERAYDNSGNTIYF. In DNA, the CDR3 is TGTGCCATCAGTGAGAGGGCCTACGACAACTCTGGAAACACCATATATTTT. The J gene is TRBJ1-3, the V gene TRBV10-3; unclear D gene. The CDR3 length is 17 residues. Germline CDR1 reads ENHRY; CDR2 reads SYGVKD. V was cut by 2 bases and J by 0 bases, with 14 bases left in between.

V is TRBV9 and J is TRBJ1-3, with TRBD1 matching over 8 bases. Unmatched junction bases numbered 8, after V lost 1 base and J lost 8 bases. The CDR3 has 15 amino acids. CDR1 is SGDLS, CDR2 YYNGEE, per germline. CDR3 loop: CASSVQGARFDTIYF. CDR3 nucleotide sequence: TGTGCCAGCAGCGTACAGGGGGCGAGGTTCGACACCATATATTTT.

The chain recombines TRBV27 with TRBJ1-1; 7 bases match TRBD1. V lost 5 bases, J lost 6 bases, and 12 bases stayed unmatched. This CDR3 is built from 15 residues. Germline lookup yields CDR1 MNHEY and CDR2 SMNVEV (reference sequence). In nucleotides, the CDR3 is TGTGCCAGCAGTAAACAGGGGATGGGGAGCCCTGAAGCTTTCTTT. It encodes CASSKQGMGSPEAFF.

V and J are TRBV29-1 and TRBJ2-5; D might be TRBD1 (5 bases). The CDR3 covers 13 residues. V was clipped by 7 bases and J by 1 base, with 13 bases between them. Germline loops: CDR1 SQVTM, CDR2 ANQGSEA. In DNA form, the CDR3 reads TGCAGCGCCAAAAGGGGAACCCAAGAGACCCAGTACTTC. This gives the protein CSAKRGTQETQYF.

The chain is built from TRBV27 and TRBJ1-2; 8 bases match TRBD1. The trim removed 0 bases at V and 7 bases at J, leaving 4 bases unmatched. The germline V gene encodes CDR1 MNHEY and CDR2 SMNVEV (reference sequence). CDR3 length: 14 residues. The CDR3 loop reads CASSLSQGAPGYTF. CDR3 nucleotides: TGTGCCAGCAGTTTATCGCAGGGGGCCCCTGGCTACACCTTC.

The CDR3 reads CASSIGVIGPGRQRSKIEAFF. CDR3 DNA: TGTGCCAGTAGTATCGGGGTAATTGGCCCTGGTAGACAGCGGTCTAAAATTGAAGCTTTCTTT. This chain connects TRBV19 to TRBJ1-1; weak D call: TRBD1 (5 bases). Germline V gene lookup returns CDR1 LNHDA and CDR2 SQIVND (reference sequence). The CDR3 consists of 21 residues. V was trimmed by 3 bases and J by 7 bases, leaving 36 bases between them.